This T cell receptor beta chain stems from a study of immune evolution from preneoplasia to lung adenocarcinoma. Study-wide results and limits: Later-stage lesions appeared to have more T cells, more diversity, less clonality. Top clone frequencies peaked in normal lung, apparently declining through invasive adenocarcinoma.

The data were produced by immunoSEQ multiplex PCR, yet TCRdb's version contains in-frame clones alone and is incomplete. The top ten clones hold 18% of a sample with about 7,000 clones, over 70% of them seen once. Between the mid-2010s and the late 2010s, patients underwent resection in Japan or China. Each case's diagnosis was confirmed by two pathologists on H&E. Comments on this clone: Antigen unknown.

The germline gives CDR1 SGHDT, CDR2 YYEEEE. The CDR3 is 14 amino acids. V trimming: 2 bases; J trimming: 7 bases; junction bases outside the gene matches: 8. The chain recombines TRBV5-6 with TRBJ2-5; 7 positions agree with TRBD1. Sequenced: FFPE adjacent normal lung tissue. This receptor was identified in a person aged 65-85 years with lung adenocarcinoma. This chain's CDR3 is CASSLRTGFRTQYF. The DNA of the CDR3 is TGTGCCAGCAGCTTAAGGACAGGCTTCCGGACCCAGTACTTC. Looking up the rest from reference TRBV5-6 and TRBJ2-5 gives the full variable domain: DAGVTQSPTHLIKTRGQQVTLRCSPKSGHDTVSWYQQALGQGPQFIFQYYEEEERQRGNFPDRFSGHQFPNYSSELNVNALLLGDSALYLCASSLRTGFRTQYFGPGTRLLVL.